The entry below gives a single TCR beta chain sequence along with its context. It lacks a known antigen. Nothing much larger sits one base from this clone, and base qualities are not available. The library was prepared using 5' RACE. TCRdb names Illumina HiSeq 2000 as the instrument used. Template switching introduced a universal primer binding site; the final cDNA contained a unique molecular identifier, enabling accurate counting of TCR cDNA molecules. Specific primers in the conserved constant-segment region were used to synthesize first-strand cDNA for TCR alpha and beta chains. To control for contamination, every cDNA library was double barcoded, receiving both a SMART-Mk sample barcode and Illumina barcodes. TruSeq adapter sequences, together with Illumina sample barcodes, were added in two successive PCR steps. TCR alpha and beta cDNA libraries were sequenced on the Illumina HiSeq platform with custom primers. Per the original workflow: MiGEC processed the raw reads to extract unique molecular identifiers, while MiXCR was used to determine the CDR3 positions. Recombination models were inferred per individual with the repgenHMM and IGoR tools using an EM algorithm. The tcR package in R was used for shared clonotype analysis, with sharing normalized by the product of cloneset sizes. To study raw recombination free of thymic and clonal selection effects, out-of-frame nonproductive sequences were analyzed. TCRdb cleaned the public reads at Q25 with fastp, built clones with MiXCR and kept in-frame beta chains. Rows merge per CDR3 protein into single entries with the most common DNA and genes. The V and J calls follow TCRdb's processing rather than the paper's. The sample table lists about 530,000 distinct CDR3 sequences, around 24% of them with a count of one. The top ten clones comprise around 0.47% of the sample.

The data are from a study of identical twins (dated by TCRdb to about 2016). Some background on the complete study: To test whether fetal clonotypes persist, this study deep-sequenced TCR alpha and beta repertoires from monozygotic twins, from unrelated adults of various ages, and from cord blood. To rule out contamination, replicate twin experiments were performed at different times with different library preparation protocols.

All donors were healthy Caucasians. Three pairs of female monozygotic twins, all aged about 18 to 30 years, were included in the twin cohort. Positive isolation kits from Invitrogen were used to isolate CD4+ and CD8+ T cell populations. Beyond this particular receptor, the publication reports: Because the same donors could not be followed over many years, the conclusions depended on cross-sectional statistical analysis. In monozygotic twins, out-of-frame TCR alpha sharing was systematically underestimated by recombination models, although the models agreed with sharing between unrelated individuals. A weaker excess of twin sharing was found in beta out-of-frame sequences because the signal-to-noise ratio was lowered by fewer shared sequences. Compared with coincidental sharing between unrelated individuals, out-of-frame TCR alpha sequences shared between twins showed an excess of sequences with low generation probability. Fewer insertions were carried by abundant cord blood beta clonotypes, a similar but weaker trend appeared in young adult naive repertoires, and no such trend appeared in memory repertoires. Zero-insertion analyses could be partly confounded by invariant T cells such as MAIT and iNKT, although diverse VJ usage argued against such confounding for most clonotypes.

This sample was shared with a second study, whose subject was yellow fever vaccine responses in identical twins. The second source states: According to the authors, in identical twins the way T cells responded to vaccination appeared partly convergent and partly personalized. In identical twins, the study followed T cell clones that responded to the vaccine with precision.

The sequence was collected from a woman under 30 in good health. The sequencing input was CD4+ T cells sorted from blood.

The DNA sequence is given as TGTGCCAGCAGTGAAGCGCCCTCCGAGCAGTACTTC. Its protein product is CASSEAPSEQYF. The chain uses TRBV2 and TRBJ2-7; the D gene is unclear. The CDR3, from cysteine to phenylalanine, totals 12 residues. Only the CDR3 DNA stays, 36 bases, in frame from base 1. CDR1 and CDR2, per the germline V gene, are SNHLY and FYNNEI. V and J are truncated by 0 bases and 6 bases respectively, leaving an intervening sequence of 6 bases.